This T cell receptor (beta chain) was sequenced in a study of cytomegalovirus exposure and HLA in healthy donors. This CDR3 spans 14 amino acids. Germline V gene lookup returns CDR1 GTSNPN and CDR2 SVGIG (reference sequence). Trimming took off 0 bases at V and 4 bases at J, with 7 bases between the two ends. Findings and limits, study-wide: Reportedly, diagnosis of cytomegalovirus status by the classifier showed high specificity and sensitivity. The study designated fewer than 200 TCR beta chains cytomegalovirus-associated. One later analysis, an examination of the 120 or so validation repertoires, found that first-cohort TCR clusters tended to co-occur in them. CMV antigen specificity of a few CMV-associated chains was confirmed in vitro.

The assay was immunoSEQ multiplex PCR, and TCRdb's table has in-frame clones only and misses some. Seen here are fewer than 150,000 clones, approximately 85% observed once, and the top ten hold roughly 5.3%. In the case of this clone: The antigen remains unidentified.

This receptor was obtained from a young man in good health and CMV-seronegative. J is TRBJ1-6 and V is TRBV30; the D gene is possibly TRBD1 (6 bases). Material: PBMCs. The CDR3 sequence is CAWSVDRYNSPLHF. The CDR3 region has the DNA TGTGCCTGGAGTGTGGACAGATATAATTCACCCCTCCACTTT.